These 29 T cell receptor beta chains share one sample of origin, sequenced in a study of blood T cells in healthy people across ages. Sample-barcoded 5' priming and a J-beta primer mix drove a second PCR of about 7 to 11 cycles. MiXCR, applied by TCRdb to the 5' RACE reads, yields one record per CDR3 protein. The sample yields roughly 1.6 million distinct CDR3 sequences, about 31% seen once. Sequences were obtained from blood. The receptors derive from a woman in her twenties or thirties in good health.

There are a few counts of this clonotype. V usage is TRBV12-3 or TRBV12-4 and J usage is TRBJ2-7; 9 bases fit TRBD2. CDR3 size: 14 residues. The V and J ends lost 2 bases and 5 bases, in that order; junction bases with no gene match: 4. This CDR3 is CASSLKAGGDEQYF. DNA of the CDR3: TGTGCCAGCAGTTTAAAGGCGGGAGGGGACGAGCAGTACTTC.

The chain joins TRBV20-1 to TRBJ2-3; possible D gene TRBD1, 6 bases. With 6 bases removed from V and 2 bases from J, the gap between germline ends came to 18 bases. Germline CDR1 and CDR2: DFQATT and SNEGSKA (reference sequence). The CDR3 runs 15 residues. The CDR3 loop is CSAVPGQTYTDTQYF. CDR3 sequence (DNA): TGCAGTGCGGTCCCGGGACAAACGTACACAGATACGCAGTATTTT.

The chain recombines TRBV27 with TRBJ2-7; D might be TRBD1 (5 bases). This CDR3 contains 15 residues. Germline V gene lookup returns CDR1 MNHEY and CDR2 SMNVEV (reference sequence). V was trimmed by 3 bases and J by 5 bases, leaving 17 bases between them. CDR3 in amino acids: CASSLWGDRGHEQYF. The CDR3 DNA sequence: TGTGCCAGCAGTTTGTGGGGTGATAGGGGCCACGAGCAGTACTTC.

This clonotype was detected ten times or more. The V call is TRBV4-1, the J call TRBJ2-7, with TRBD2 matching 9 bases. Germline CDR1 MGHRA, CDR2 YSYEKL. The CDR3 has 15 amino acids. V shed 0 bases, J shed 2 bases, and the junction held 2 bases outside the gene matches. The CDR3 is CASSQELAGTYEQYF. The DNA for the CDR3 is TGCGCCAGCAGCCAAGAGCTAGCGGGAACCTACGAGCAGTACTTC.

The chain has TRBV4-1 and TRBJ2-7; D possibly corresponds to TRBD1 (6 bases). Germline lookup yields CDR1 MGHRA and CDR2 YSYEKL. There are 14 residues in the CDR3. With 2 bases removed from V and 2 bases from J, the gap between germline ends came to 10 bases. The CDR3 spells CASSQQGPPYEQYF. DNA for the CDR3: TGCGCCAGCAGCCAACAGGGGCCCCCCTACGAGCAGTACTTC.

This clonotype turned up a few times. The rearrangement joins TRBV27 to TRBJ2-1; 9 nucleotides line up with TRBD2. Germline CDR1 is MNHEY and CDR2 is SMNVEV (reference sequence). V was clipped by 3 bases and J by 1 base; unmatched bases: 7. This CDR3 spans 17 amino acids. CDR3 DNA sequence: TGTGCCAGCAGTTTCGTGGCGGGAGGGACATCCTACAATGAGCAGTTCTTC. The encoded protein is CASSFVAGGTSYNEQFF.

This clonotype was found a few times. The rearrangement joins TRBV27 to TRBJ2-1; D is undetermined. Germline lookup yields CDR1 MNHEY and CDR2 SMNVEV (reference sequence). The CDR3 extends over 14 amino acids. Trimming cost V 8 bases and J 3 bases, with 14 bases left between them. The CDR3 here is CASSWTVNYNEQFF. The DNA of the CDR3 is TGTGCCAGCTCCTGGACGGTGAACTACAATGAGCAGTTCTTC.

The chain is built from TRBV6-1 and TRBJ1-2; a weak D match, TRBD1 (5 bases). CDR1 and CDR2 (germline): MNHNS, SASEGT. Trimming cost V 4 bases and J 4 bases, with 10 bases left between them. This CDR3 is 13 amino acids long. CDR3 region: CASSADSPYGYTF. DNA of the CDR3: TGTGCCAGCAGTGCCGACAGCCCCTATGGCTACACCTTC.

This clonotype was seen a handful of times. The CDR3 region is CAIIRGQGDEKLFF. CDR3 coding DNA: TGTGCCATCATACGGGGACAGGGGGATGAAAAACTGTTTTTT. This chain links TRBV10-3 with TRBJ1-4, with 11 positions matching TRBD1. V shed 7 bases and J 6 bases; nucleotides not matched to a gene: 4. The CDR3 has 14 residues. Germline CDR1 is ENHRY and CDR2 is SYGVKD.

This clonotype was seen a handful of times. The chain couples TRBV29-1 to TRBJ2-7; possibly TRBD2 for D (6 bases). CDR3 length: 13 amino acids. V lost 4 bases, J lost 4 bases, and 14 bases lay in between. Germline values: CDR1 SQVTM, CDR2 ANQGSEA. For the CDR3, the DNA is TGCAGCGTTGGAGAGGGACTGTCGTACGAGCAGTACTTC. It translates to CSVGEGLSYEQYF.

Points on this clonotype: A much larger clonotype is one base distant, so this may be a read error. The rearrangement joins TRBV28 to TRBJ2-3, with D possibly matching TRBD1 (5 bases). CDR1 MDHEN and CDR2 SYDVKM come from the germline V gene. The CDR3 is 15 amino acids. The ends were cut back, 6 bases at V and 2 bases at J, with 15 bases in the middle. CDR3 bases: TGTGCCAGCAGACCCGGACAACTATTCACAGATACGCAGTATTTT. This codes for CASRPGQLFTDTQYF.

A note on this clonotype: The junction and the germline gene differ at one end; a read error may be behind it. The chain carries TRBV7-9 and TRBJ2-1; D is ambiguous. CDR3 length: 13 amino acids. Germline assignment: CDR1 SEHNR and CDR2 FQNEAQ (reference sequence). CDR3 sequence reads: CASSLLPAGEQIF. In DNA, the CDR3 is TGTGCCAGCAGCTTATTACCAGCTGGTGAGCAGATCTTC.

This clonotype has a handful of counts. The chain has TRBV7-9 and TRBJ2-3; D not certain. This CDR3 is built from 13 residues. The ends were cut back, 10 bases at V and 2 bases at J, with 13 bases in the middle. Germline values: CDR1 SEHNR, CDR2 FQNEAQ (reference sequence). As DNA, the CDR3 is TGTGCCACTATCGACCGCAACACAGATACGCAGTATTTT. This codes for CATIDRNTDTQYF.

This clonotype showed up many times. The chain uses TRBV29-1 and TRBJ2-6; D call uncertain. The CDR3 extends over 17 amino acids. Trimming cost V 3 bases and J 2 bases, with 17 bases left between them. Germline CDR1 SQVTM, CDR2 ANQGSEA. CDR3 sequence (DNA): TGCAGCGTTGATTCTTATGAGGCTACCGCTGGGGCCAACGTCCTGACTTTC. Translating gives CSVDSYEATAGANVLTF.

The chain has TRBV2 and TRBJ2-1; D may be TRBD1 or TRBD2 (6 bases each). Trimming removed 1 base at V and 2 bases at J, with 9 bases between. The CDR3 loop spans 15 amino acids. Germline V gene sequence: CDR1 SNHLY, CDR2 FYNNEI. The CDR3 DNA follows: TGTGCCAGCAGTGAAGACAGGGAGGCCTACAATGAGCAGTTCTTC. Encoded protein: CASSEDREAYNEQFF.

The chain couples TRBV20-1 to TRBJ2-3; D gene uncertain. CDR1 and CDR2 from the germline V gene are DFQATT and SNEGSKA (reference sequence). The CDR3 has 13 residues. Trimming cost V 4 bases and J 0 bases, with 8 bases left between them. Here the CDR3 reads CSANGFSTDTQYF. Written as DNA, the CDR3 is TGCAGTGCTAACGGGTTTAGCACAGATACGCAGTATTTT.

The chain has TRBV20-1 and TRBJ2-2; 9 positions agree with TRBD1. Germline V gene data show CDR1 as DFQATT and CDR2 as SNEGSKA (reference sequence). The CDR3 loop spans 14 amino acids. V lost 6 bases and J lost 5; bases outside the gene matches: 7. The CDR3 nucleotides read TGCAGTGCGAGGACAGGGGATCGGACCGGGGAGCTGTTTTTT. Residues: CSARTGDRTGELFF.

This rearrangement joins TRBV24-1 to TRBJ2-3, with TRBD2 matching 12 bases. V was clipped by 4 bases and J by 4 bases; unmatched bases: 8. CDR3 length: 17 residues. Germline CDR1 KGHDR, CDR2 SFDVKD. The CDR3 loop reads CATSDGLAGSTADTQYF. CDR3 DNA sequence: TGTGCCACCAGTGACGGACTAGCGGGAAGCACGGCAGATACGCAGTATTTT.

The rearrangement links TRBV28 to TRBJ2-6; D possibly corresponds to TRBD1 (6 bases). V dropped 5 bases and J dropped 4 bases, with 24 bases sitting between them. The germline V gene encodes CDR1 MDHEN and CDR2 SYDVKM. This CDR3 region has 19 residues. The CDR3 nucleotides read TGTGCCAGCAGTCCAAACAGACAGGCACCCTCGGCAGGGGCCAACGTCCTGACTTTC. Translated, it gives CASSPNRQAPSAGANVLTF.

This chain connects TRBV25-1 to TRBJ2-7; D gene uncertain. V was shortened by 2 bases and J by 2 bases, with 10 bases between the two germline ends. The CDR3 totals 14 residues. Germline loops: CDR1 MGHDK, CDR2 SYGVNS. The CDR3 protein is CASSEQSLTYEQYF. In nucleotides, the CDR3 is TGTGCCAGCAGTGAACAGAGTTTGACCTACGAGCAGTACTTC.

The rearrangement uses TRBV6-2 or TRBV6-3 and TRBJ2-3; D is possibly TRBD2 (6 bases). Germline assignment: CDR1 MNHEY and CDR2 SVGEGT. V was cut by 2 bases and J by 2 bases, with 14 bases left in between. The CDR3 has 16 residues. The CDR3 loop is CASSYRRGLLTDTQYF. DNA of the CDR3: TGTGCCAGCAGTTACAGGCGGGGCCTCCTCACAGATACGCAGTATTTT.

V usage is TRBV6-6 and J usage is TRBJ1-5; possibly TRBD1 for D (6 bases). The CDR3 runs to 15 residues. Trimming shortened V by 6 bases and J by 4 bases, and 16 bases separated the two germline ends. The germline V gene encodes CDR1 MNHNY and CDR2 SVGAGI (reference sequence). The CDR3 sequence: CASSSNGQNNQPQHF. DNA for the CDR3: TGTGCCAGCAGCTCTAATGGACAGAATAATCAGCCCCAGCATTTT.

This clonotype has more than one count but fewer than ten. The rearrangement uses TRBV7-9 and TRBJ1-5; 7 bases align to TRBD1. Losses at the gene ends were 4 bases for V and 9 bases for J; bases not matched to a gene: 9. Per the germline V gene, CDR1 is SEHNR and CDR2 is FQNEAQ (reference sequence). This CDR3 is 14 amino acids long. CDR3 residues: CASSSGTEIGPQHF. The CDR3 nucleotides read TGTGCCAGCAGCTCCGGGACAGAGATAGGGCCCCAGCATTTT.

The chain has TRBV4-2 and TRBJ2-3, with TRBD2 identical over 8 bases. The CDR3 has 16 amino acids. With V trimmed by 0 bases and J by 0 bases, 2 bases remained unmatched. The germline V gene has CDR1 LGHNA and CDR2 YNFKEQ. In nucleotides, the CDR3 is TGTGCCAGCAGCCAAGATATAGCGGGGAGCACAGATACGCAGTATTTT. Protein: CASSQDIAGSTDTQYF.

The chain couples TRBV30 to TRBJ1-6, with D hard to call. The CDR3 sequence is 16 residues long. Trimming took off 0 bases at V and 4 bases at J, with 13 bases between the two ends. Per the germline V gene, CDR1 is GTSNPN and CDR2 is SVGIG (reference sequence). Here the CDR3 DNA reads TGTGCCTGGAGTGTGGGAGCCGTACCTTATAATTCACCCCTCCACTTT. Its translation: CAWSVGAVPYNSPLHF.

This clonotype was counted between two and nine times. This chain uses TRBV10-3 with TRBJ1-1, with D tentatively TRBD1 (5 bases). Germline V gene lookup returns CDR1 ENHRY and CDR2 SYGVKD. The CDR3 has 12 amino acids. V shed 3 bases and J shed 10 bases, with 12 bases lying between them. Here the CDR3 reads CAISERQSLAFF. CDR3 DNA sequence: TGTGCCATCAGTGAACGACAGTCCTTAGCTTTCTTT.

This clonotype was found a few times. This chain connects TRBV15 to TRBJ2-1; D is possibly TRBD1 (5 bases). The V gene's germline CDR1 is LNHNV and CDR2 YYDKDF (reference sequence). Trimming shortened V by 5 bases and J by 15 bases, and 23 bases separated the two germline ends. This CDR3 contains 14 residues. The CDR3 loop reads CATSGLTTDIALFF. The CDR3 coding sequence is TGTGCCACCAGCGGGCTTACAACGGACATAGCATTGTTCTTC. The full variable domain, completed using reference TRBV15 and TRBJ2-1, is DAMVIQNPRYQVTQFGKPVTLSCSQTLNHNVMYWYQQKSSQAPKLLFHYYDKDFNNEADTPDNFQSRRPNTSFCFLDIRSPGLGDTAMYLCATSGLTTDIALFFGPGTRLTVL.

At least ten counts were recorded for this clonotype. As DNA, the CDR3 is TGTGCCAGCAGCCCCACATGGGCCCCGGAGGGAGATACGCAGTATTTT. Translating it yields CASSPTWAPEGDTQYF. V is TRBV4-2 and J is TRBJ2-3; the D gene is possibly TRBD2 (6 bases). There are 16 residues in the CDR3. V lost 4 bases, J lost 5 bases, and 19 bases lay in between. The germline V gene has CDR1 LGHNA and CDR2 YNFKEQ.

The J gene is TRBJ2-3, the V gene TRBV24-1, with 8 positions matching TRBD2. Germline CDR1 reads KGHDR; CDR2 reads SFDVKD. CDR3 size: 16 residues. Unmatched junction bases numbered 6, after V lost 1 base and J lost 4 bases. The CDR3 DNA reads TGTGCCACCAGTGATTTTACGGGAGGGCCACCAGATACGCAGTATTTT. This translates into CATSDFTGGPPDTQYF.